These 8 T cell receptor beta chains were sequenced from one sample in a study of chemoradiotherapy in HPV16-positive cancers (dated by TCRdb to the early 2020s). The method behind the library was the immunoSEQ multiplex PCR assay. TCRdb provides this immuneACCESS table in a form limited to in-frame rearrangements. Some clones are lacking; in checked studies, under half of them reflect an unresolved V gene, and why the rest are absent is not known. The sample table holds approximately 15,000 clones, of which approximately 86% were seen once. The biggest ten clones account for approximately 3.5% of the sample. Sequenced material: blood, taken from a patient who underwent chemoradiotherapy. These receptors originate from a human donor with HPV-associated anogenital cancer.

CDR3 sequence reads: CASSQGTVAGANVLTF. The CDR3, as DNA: TGCGCCAGCAGCCAAGGGACAGTTGCTGGGGCCAACGTCCTGACTTTC. V is TRBV4-1 and J is TRBJ2-6, with TRBD1 as a possible D gene (6 bases). The V gene's germline CDR1 is MGHRA and CDR2 YSYEKL. Between the trimmed V and J ends, which lost 1 base and 2 bases, there was a span of 9 bases. This CDR3 spans 16 amino acids.

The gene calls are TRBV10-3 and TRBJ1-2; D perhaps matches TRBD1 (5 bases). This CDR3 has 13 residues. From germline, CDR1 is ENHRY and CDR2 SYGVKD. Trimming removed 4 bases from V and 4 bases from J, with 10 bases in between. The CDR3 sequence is CAISGDSGYGYTF. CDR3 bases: TGTGCCATCAGTGGAGACAGTGGCTATGGCTACACCTTC.

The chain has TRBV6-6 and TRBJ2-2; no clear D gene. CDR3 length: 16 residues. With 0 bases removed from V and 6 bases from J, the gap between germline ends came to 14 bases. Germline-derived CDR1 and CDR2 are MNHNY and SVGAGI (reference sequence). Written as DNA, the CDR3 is TGTGCCAGCAGTTACTCGAAGGGCGGAAAGGCCGGGGAGCTGTTTTTT. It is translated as CASSYSKGGKAGELFF.

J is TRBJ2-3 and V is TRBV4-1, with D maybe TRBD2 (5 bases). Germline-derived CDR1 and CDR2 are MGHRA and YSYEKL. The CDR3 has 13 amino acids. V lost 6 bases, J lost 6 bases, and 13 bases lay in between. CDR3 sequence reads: CASRLGLADTQYF. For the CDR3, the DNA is TGCGCCAGCAGACTAGGACTGGCGGATACGCAGTATTTT.

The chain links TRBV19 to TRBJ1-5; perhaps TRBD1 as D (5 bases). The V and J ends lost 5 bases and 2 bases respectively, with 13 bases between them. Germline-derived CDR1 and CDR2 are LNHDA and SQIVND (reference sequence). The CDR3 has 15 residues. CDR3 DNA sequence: TGTGCCAGTAGTCTCGACAGCGGGGGCAATCAGCCCCAGCATTTT. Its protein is CASSLDSGGNQPQHF.

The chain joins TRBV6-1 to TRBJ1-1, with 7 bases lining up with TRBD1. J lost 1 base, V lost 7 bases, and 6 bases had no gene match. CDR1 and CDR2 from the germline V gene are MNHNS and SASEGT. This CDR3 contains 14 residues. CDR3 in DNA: TGTGCCAGCACCGGGGACAGAAGGAACACTGAAGCTTTCTTT. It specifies CASTGDRRNTEAFF.

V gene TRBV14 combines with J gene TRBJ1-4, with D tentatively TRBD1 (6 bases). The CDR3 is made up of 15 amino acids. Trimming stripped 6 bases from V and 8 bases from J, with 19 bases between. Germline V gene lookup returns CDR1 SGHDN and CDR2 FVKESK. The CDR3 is CASSPRAQGPEKLFF. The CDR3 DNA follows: TGTGCCAGCAGTCCAAGGGCACAGGGACCCGAAAAACTGTTTTTT.

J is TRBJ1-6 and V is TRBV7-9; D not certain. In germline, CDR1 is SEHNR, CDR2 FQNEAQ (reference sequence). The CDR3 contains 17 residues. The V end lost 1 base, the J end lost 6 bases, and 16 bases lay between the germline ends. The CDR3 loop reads CASSLGNMGEPNSPLHF. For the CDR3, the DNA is TGTGCCAGCAGCTTAGGAAACATGGGAGAGCCTAATTCACCCCTCCACTTT.